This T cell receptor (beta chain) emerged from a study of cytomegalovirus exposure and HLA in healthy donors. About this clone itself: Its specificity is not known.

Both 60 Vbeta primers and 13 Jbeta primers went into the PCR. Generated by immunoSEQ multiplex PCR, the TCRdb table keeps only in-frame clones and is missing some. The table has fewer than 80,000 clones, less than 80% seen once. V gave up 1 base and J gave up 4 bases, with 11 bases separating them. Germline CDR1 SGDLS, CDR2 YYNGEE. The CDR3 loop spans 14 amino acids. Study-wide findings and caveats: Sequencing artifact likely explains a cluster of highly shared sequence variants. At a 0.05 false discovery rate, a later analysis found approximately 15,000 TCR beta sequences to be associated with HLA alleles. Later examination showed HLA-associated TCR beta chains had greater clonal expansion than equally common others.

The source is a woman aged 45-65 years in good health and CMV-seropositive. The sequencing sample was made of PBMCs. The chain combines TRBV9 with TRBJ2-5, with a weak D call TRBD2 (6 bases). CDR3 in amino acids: CASSVTGLTETQYF. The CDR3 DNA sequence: TGTGCCAGCAGCGTAACGGGACTCACAGAGACCCAGTACTTC.